These 18 T cell receptor beta chains share one sample of origin, sequenced in a study of Tregs in tolerant kidney transplant recipients. The protocol was immunoSEQ multiplex PCR, while the TCRdb copy is restricted to in-frame clones and leaves out a portion. The sample lists some 80,000 clones; 95% to 98% were seen once. The sequenced sample was CD4+ T cells from blood, obtained before the transplant. The receptors derive from a human donor who received a combined kidney and bone marrow transplant.

This chain connects TRBV11-3 to TRBJ2-3; D is unresolved. Germline assignment: CDR1 SGHNT and CDR2 YENEEA. The ends were cut back, 1 base at V and 4 bases at J, with 9 bases in the middle. The CDR3 is 14 residues long. CDR3 in DNA: TGTGCCAGCAGCTTAGTCCCCGGGTCAGATACGCAGTATTTT. Amino acid sequence: CASSLVPGSDTQYF.

The chain carries TRBV20-1 and TRBJ1-3; D is unresolved. The CDR3 has 11 residues. Germline CDR1 is DFQATT and CDR2 is SNEGSKA (reference sequence). The V end lost 5 bases, the J end lost 4 bases, and 6 bases lay between the germline ends. CDR3 in amino acids: CSAFRGNTIYF. For the CDR3, the DNA is TGCAGTGCTTTCAGGGGAAACACCATATATTTT.

The rearrangement joins TRBV6-1 to TRBJ1-6, with a possible D match to TRBD1 (5 bases). The germline V and J ends were trimmed by 4 bases and 6 bases, with 7 bases remaining between them. The germline V gene encodes CDR1 MNHNS and CDR2 SASEGT. The CDR3 has 13 amino acids. CDR3 bases: TGTGCCAGCAGTGTTCAGGGTAATTCACCCCTCCACTTT. Its protein is CASSVQGNSPLHF.

This clone is a singleton in its sample. This chain links TRBV7-6 with TRBJ2-3, with 10 bases that match TRBD2. Per the germline V gene, CDR1 is SGHVS and CDR2 is FNYEAQ. The CDR3 spans 22 residues. The V gene end was trimmed by 2 bases and the J gene end by 2 bases; junction bases not matched to a gene: 22. The CDR3 loop is CASSLFSGQVGAGGPDTDTQYF. CDR3 DNA: TGTGCCAGCAGCTTATTTTCCGGGCAGGTCGGAGCGGGGGGGCCGGACACAGATACGCAGTATTTT.

This clone showed up just once. The chain couples TRBV19 to TRBJ1-5; no definite D call. This CDR3 has 13 residues. From germline, CDR1 is LNHDA and CDR2 SQIVND (reference sequence). The V gene lost 2 bases and the J gene lost 4 bases, with 6 bases spanning the gap. Here the CDR3 DNA reads TGTGCCAGTAGTATAAGGGAGAATCAGCCCCAGCATTTT. It translates to CASSIRENQPQHF.

The V call is TRBV30, the J call TRBJ1-2, with a weak D call TRBD1 (6 bases). Germline V gene lookup returns CDR1 GTSNPN and CDR2 SVGIG (reference sequence). Trimming removed 8 bases from V and 4 bases from J, with 20 bases in between. This CDR3 contains 14 residues. The CDR3 DNA follows: TGTGCCCGCGAAGGGGGGGATCTAGCCTATGGCTACACCTTC. Translation: CAREGGDLAYGYTF.

The rearrangement links TRBV30 to TRBJ1-2; D call uncertain. The ends were cut back, 2 bases at V and 8 bases at J, with 12 bases in the middle. Germline values: CDR1 GTSNPN, CDR2 SVGIG (reference sequence). This CDR3 is 12 amino acids long. CDR3 coding DNA: TGTGCCTGGAGTCTGGACTGGCGGGGCTACACCTTC. Amino acids: CAWSLDWRGYTF. Supplemented by reference TRBV30 and TRBJ1-2, the full variable domain reads SQTIHQWPATLVQPVGSPLSLECTVEGTSNPNLYWYRQAAGRGLQLLFYSVGIGQISSEVPQNLSASRPQDRQFILSSKKLLLSDSGFYLCAWSLDWRGYTFGSGTRLTVV.

This chain links TRBV7-2 with TRBJ2-7; 9 bases are a match to TRBD2. The V gene end was trimmed by 5 bases and the J gene end by 1 base; junction bases not matched to a gene: 15. Germline assignment: CDR1 SGHTA and CDR2 FQGNSA. CDR3 length equals 18 residues. CDR3 protein: CASSPRSGRGGPSYEQYF. CDR3 bases: TGTGCCAGCAGCCCCCGTTCGGGGCGGGGGGGCCCATCCTACGAGCAGTACTTC.

This rearrangement joins TRBV6-5 to TRBJ2-5, with TRBD2 as a possible D gene (6 bases). The CDR3 covers 14 residues. The ends were cut back, 2 bases at V and 5 bases at J, with 12 bases in the middle. Germline values: CDR1 MNHEY, CDR2 SVGAGI. The CDR3 DNA follows: TGTGCCAGCAGTTACCTAGGACTATATGAGACCCAGTACTTC. Translating it yields CASSYLGLYETQYF.

The genes are TRBV5-4 and TRBJ2-1; D ambiguous. The CDR3 loop spans 16 amino acids. CDR1 SGHNT and CDR2 YYREEE come from the germline V gene (reference sequence). V gave up 0 bases and J gave up 0 bases, with 10 bases separating them. The CDR3 DNA reads as TGTGCCAGCAGCTTGGACTACCAGAGCTCCTACAATGAGCAGTTCTTC. The encoded protein is CASSLDYQSSYNEQFF. Full variable domain (missing parts from reference TRBV5-4 and TRBJ2-1): ETGVTQSPTHLIKTRGQQVTLRCSSQSGHNTVSWYQQALGQGPQFIFQYYREEENGRGNFPPRFSGLQFPNYSSELNVNALELDDSALYLCASSLDYQSSYNEQFFGPGTRLTVL.

The chain joins TRBV9 to TRBJ2-1; possible D gene TRBD2, 6 bases. The length of the CDR3 is 15 residues. V was clipped by 0 bases and J by 4 bases, with 11 bases between them. In germline, CDR1 is SGDLS, CDR2 YYNGEE. The CDR3 protein is CASSVVGGGYNEQFF. CDR3 nucleotides: TGTGCCAGCAGCGTAGTCGGGGGAGGTTACAATGAGCAGTTCTTC.

The rearrangement links TRBV7-2 to TRBJ1-3, with D unclear. The CDR3 consists of 15 residues. V was trimmed by 1 base and J by 0 bases, leaving 7 bases between them. The germline V gene has CDR1 SGHTA and CDR2 FQGNSA. The CDR3 region is CASSLGLNSGNTIYF. The DNA for the CDR3 is TGTGCCAGCAGCTTAGGCCTAAACTCTGGAAACACCATATATTTT.

This chain joins TRBV4-2 and TRBJ2-7, with no clear D. This CDR3 has 14 residues. CDR1 and CDR2 (germline): LGHNA, YNFKEQ. The V end was cut by 0 bases, the J end by 2 bases, with 8 bases between. In DNA form, the CDR3 reads TGTGCCAGCAGCCAAGAGAGGAGCCCCTACGAGCAGTACTTC. Encoded protein: CASSQERSPYEQYF.

The chain is built from TRBV19 and TRBJ1-2, with 9 bases identical to TRBD1. Germline lookup yields CDR1 LNHDA and CDR2 SQIVND (reference sequence). This CDR3 comprises 14 residues. V lost 6 bases to trimming and J lost 4 bases; unmatched junction nucleotides: 6. The CDR3 DNA is TGTGCCAGTAGGGGACAGGGTATCGGCTATGGCTACACCTTC. Encoded protein: CASRGQGIGYGYTF.

The chain has TRBV5-6 and TRBJ1-6; the match to TRBD1 covers 9 bases. Losses at the gene ends were 3 bases for V and 6 bases for J; bases not matched to a gene: 4. Germline values: CDR1 SGHDT, CDR2 YYEEEE. The CDR3 consists of 15 residues. The CDR3 nucleotides read TGTGCCAGCAGCTGGGGACAGGGAATTAATTCACCCCTCCACTTT. This translates into CASSWGQGINSPLHF.

This chain uses TRBV18 with TRBJ1-2; possible D gene TRBD1, 6 bases. V lost 2 bases, J lost 4 bases, and 14 bases lay in between. Germline V gene sequence: CDR1 KGHSH, CDR2 LQKENI. The CDR3 runs to 15 residues. This CDR3 reads CASSPMGALGYGYTF. Here the CDR3 DNA reads TGTGCCAGCTCACCAATGGGGGCTTTGGGCTATGGCTACACCTTC.

This CDR3 is CASKQGYEQYF. CDR3 sequence (DNA): TGCGCCAGTAAACAGGGGTACGAGCAGTACTTC. This chain joins TRBV5-1 and TRBJ2-7, with TRBD1 matching over 7 bases. The junction had 3 bases not matched to a gene; V was cut back by 8 bases and J by 4 bases. The CDR3 has 11 residues. CDR1 is SGHRS and CDR2 is YFSETQ in the germline V gene.

The chain links TRBV30 to TRBJ2-7; the D gene is possibly TRBD1 (6 bases). V was pared by 0 bases and J by 4 bases, with 13 bases between. The germline V gene encodes CDR1 GTSNPN and CDR2 SVGIG (reference sequence). The CDR3 totals 14 residues. CDR3 in DNA: TGTGCCTGGAGTGTATGGGCAGGGGCGTACGAGCAGTACTTC. Protein: CAWSVWAGAYEQYF.